These 9 T cell receptor beta chains were all obtained from the same sample, sequenced in a study of regulatory and conventional T cells in RAG deficiency. Genomic DNA came from blood conventional CD4+ T cells gated CD25-low CD127-high. Profiled with immunoSEQ multiplex PCR; TCRdb holds only in-frame clones, not every one. Among 34,000 or so clones, more than 75% were seen once, and the ten largest hold about 3.4%. Separately, the same data were catalogued under a study of regulatory T cells. In that study: The PCR used 52 TRBV and 13 TRBJ primers.

Material: CD4+ effector T cells sorted from blood. The source is a human donor in good health.

This rearrangement joins TRBV19 to TRBJ1-5; TRBD1 agrees at 7 bases. The germline V gene has CDR1 LNHDA and CDR2 SQIVND (reference sequence). This CDR3 comprises 16 residues. V gave up 4 bases and J gave up 6 bases; unmatched junction bases: 12. CDR3 sequence (DNA): TGTGCCAGTAGTAGGTCGGCCAGGGGGAAAAGTCAGCCCCAGCATTTT. Translated: CASSRSARGKSQPQHF.

This chain uses TRBV5-1 with TRBJ2-3, with 14 positions matching TRBD2. The V gene's germline CDR1 is SGHRS and CDR2 YFSETQ. CDR3 length: 16 amino acids. V dropped 3 bases and J dropped 6; count of bases not matched to a gene: 6. CDR3: CASSSRLAGGSDTQYF. In DNA form, the CDR3 reads TGCGCCAGCAGCTCAAGACTAGCGGGGGGGTCGGATACGCAGTATTTT.

This clone was recorded a few times. V gene TRBV19 combines with J gene TRBJ1-5; a possible D gene is TRBD1 (6 bases). V lost 5 bases to trimming and J lost 5 bases, with 10 bases between them. The CDR3 consists of 13 residues. CDR1 and CDR2 from the germline V gene are LNHDA and SQIVND (reference sequence). CDR3 protein: CASSEDRDQPQHF. CDR3 DNA: TGTGCCAGTAGTGAGGACAGAGATCAGCCCCAGCATTTT. Drawing the rest from reference TRBV19 and TRBJ1-5, the complete variable domain is DGGITQSPKYLFRKEGQNVTLSCEQNLNHDAMYWYRQDPGQGLRLIYYSQIVNDFQKGDIAEGYSVSREKKESFPLTVTSAQKNPTAFYLCASSEDRDQPQHFGDGTRLSIL.

This clone was observed once. This chain uses TRBV11-2 with TRBJ2-7, with 14 bases matching TRBD2. CDR3 length: 15 amino acids. Germline CDR1 is SGHAT and CDR2 is FQNNGV. V dropped 4 bases and J dropped 3; count of bases not matched to a gene: 2. The CDR3 DNA reads as TGTGCCAGCAGCTACGGGACTAGCGGGGGCTACGAGCAGTACTTC. Translated: CASSYGTSGGYEQYF.

There are a few counts of this clone. The rearrangement joins TRBV7-3 to TRBJ2-2; D perhaps matches TRBD1 (6 bases). V was cut by 3 bases and J by 6 bases, with 11 bases left in between. The CDR3 is 14 amino acids. The germline CDR1 and CDR2 sequences are SGHTA and FQGTGA. In nucleotides, the CDR3 is TGTGCCAGCAGCTTGAACAGGGCCGCCGGGGAGCTGTTTTTT. It codes for CASSLNRAAGELFF.

The chain couples TRBV5-1 to TRBJ2-3; TRBD2 matches 10 bases. The CDR3 sequence is 16 residues long. Germline CDR1 SGHRS, CDR2 YFSETQ. Trimming cost V 6 bases and J 3 bases; bases outside gene matches: 10. CDR3 DNA sequence: TGCGCCAGCACCCCGGGGACTAGCGTTGGTACAGATACGCAGTATTTT. This encodes CASTPGTSVGTDTQYF.

The chain has TRBV5-1 and TRBJ2-5, with D perhaps matching TRBD2 (6 bases). Trimming shortened V by 0 bases and J by 4 bases, and 13 bases separated the two germline ends. Germline CDR1 reads SGHRS; CDR2 reads YFSETQ. The CDR3 consists of 15 residues. CDR3 nucleotides: TGCGCCAGCAGCTTGGCCTTGATGGAGGGAGAGACCCAGTACTTC. Amino acid sequence: CASSLALMEGETQYF.

The chain recombines TRBV7-8 with TRBJ1-5; 7 nucleotides agree with TRBD1. The CDR3 consists of 20 residues. CDR1 and CDR2 (germline): SGHVS, FQNEAQ. V lost 2 bases to trimming and J lost 1 base; unmatched junction nucleotides: 17. The CDR3 nucleotides read TGTGCCAGCAGCTTACTACTTGGTCACGGGACAGCTACAAGCAATCAGCCCCAGCATTTT. Its protein product is CASSLLLGHGTATSNQPQHF.

The J gene is TRBJ2-7, the V gene TRBV4-1; D ambiguous. Germline lookup yields CDR1 MGHRA and CDR2 YSYEKL. This CDR3 region has 16 residues. Trimming removed 0 bases from V and 5 bases from J, with 17 bases in between. The chain's CDR3 is CASSQDRQQSKNEQYF. CDR3 nucleotide sequence: TGCGCCAGCAGCCAAGATCGGCAACAGTCAAAAAACGAGCAGTACTTC.